The clone carrying this T cell receptor (beta chain) was counted only a few times. Its antigen is undetermined. This specimen belongs to a study of T-cell memory formation after mild COVID-19. Overall study findings and caveats: Researchers could not confirm that second-wave clones peaking on day 37 targeted SARS-CoV-2.

The germline V gene has CDR1 LGHNA and CDR2 YSLEER. V shed 4 bases and J 1 base; nucleotides not matched to a gene: 7. The CDR3 has 16 amino acids. TCRdb independently ran MiXCR on the 5' RACE reads; one entry per CDR3 protein. The top ten hold approximately 14% of the sample, which has about 130,000 distinct CDR3 sequences, approximately 16% seen once. Sequencing used PBMCs or a T cell subset sorted from them (not recorded which). This sequence joins TRBV4-3 and TRBJ2-5, with 9 nucleotides matching TRBD1. The source of this sequence is an adult woman who had mild COVID-19 (a few samples of this study predate the infection). Cell type and time point are not known. The CDR3 spells CASSRVPGQGQETQYF. CDR3 DNA: TGCGCCAGCAGCCGCGTACCGGGACAGGGCCAAGAGACCCAGTACTTC.